One and the same sample provided the 17 T cell receptor beta chains below, sequenced in a study of cytomegalovirus exposure and HLA in healthy donors. The PCR ran on 60 Vbeta and 13 Jbeta primers. This table comes from immunoSEQ multiplex PCR, and its TCRdb copy is limited to in-frame clones, with some not included. The sample contains 190,000 or so clones, around 81% of which appear only once. The specimen sequenced was PBMCs. These receptors all stem from a woman aged 50 to 60 in good health and CMV-seropositive.

This clone was counted a few times. J is TRBJ1-1 and V is TRBV19; D possibly corresponds to TRBD1 (6 bases). The V gene lost 3 bases and the J gene lost 4 bases, with 9 bases spanning the gap. Germline V gene data show CDR1 as LNHDA and CDR2 as SQIVND (reference sequence). The CDR3 loop spans 13 amino acids. The CDR3 DNA is TGTGCCAGTAGTATGACAGGAGGCACTGAAGCTTTCTTT. It specifies CASSMTGGTEAFF.

The chain links TRBV4-3 to TRBJ2-7; TRBD1 matches at 10 bases. There are 18 residues in the CDR3. Looked up from germline, CDR1 is LGHNA and CDR2 is YSLEER. The ends lost 3 bases at V and 9 bases at J; junction bases unmatched: 20. CDR3 DNA: TGCGCCAGCAGCCACAATCTAGCCGGACAGGGGGTTCCTATAGGGCAGTACTTC. Protein: CASSHNLAGQGVPIGQYF.

The chain carries TRBV11-2 and TRBJ1-4, with D tentatively TRBD1 (6 bases). This CDR3 region has 16 residues. V lost 2 bases and J lost 3, with 13 bases in between. Germline CDR1 reads SGHAT; CDR2 reads FQNNGV. CDR3 coding DNA: TGTGCCAGCAGCTTAACCACAGGGTCACCTAATGAAAAACTGTTTTTT. Translating gives CASSLTTGSPNEKLFF.

The CDR3 spells CASSPRGNNEQFF. The CDR3 bases are TGTGCCAGCTCACCACGAGGCAACAATGAGCAGTTCTTC. The chain is built from TRBV18 and TRBJ2-1, with D uncertain. Trimming removed 1 base at V and 5 bases at J, with 6 bases between. The CDR3 length is 13 residues. Germline V gene data show CDR1 as KGHSH and CDR2 as LQKENI.

The V call is TRBV7-2, the J call TRBJ2-7; possible D gene TRBD2, 5 bases. Germline V gene sequence: CDR1 SGHTA, CDR2 FQGNSA. The CDR3 runs to 15 residues. Trimming pared 2 bases from V and 2 bases from J, leaving 13 bases between. CDR3 loop: CASSLREGKTYEQYF. The DNA for the CDR3 is TGTGCCAGCAGCTTACGGGAAGGGAAGACCTACGAGCAGTACTTC. The full variable domain, with the rest looked up from reference TRBV7-2 and TRBJ2-7, is GAGVSQSPSNKVTEKGKDVELRCDPISGHTALYWYRQSLGQGLEFLIYFQGNSAPDKSGLPSDRFSAERTGGSVSTLTIQRTQQEDSAVYLCASSLREGKTYEQYFGPGTRLTVT.

This clone was seen only a few times. The gene calls are TRBV6-1 and TRBJ2-7, with D unresolved. V lost 7 bases, J lost 3 bases, and 7 bases lay in between. Germline CDR1 is MNHNS and CDR2 is SASEGT. The CDR3 consists of 11 residues. DNA of the CDR3: TGTGCCAGCACGGCAGGCTACGAGCAGTACTTC. This sequence encodes CASTAGYEQYF.

The rearrangement joins TRBV9 to TRBJ2-1; 8 bases agree with TRBD1. J lost 9 bases, V lost 3 bases, and 11 bases had no gene match. This CDR3 is built from 15 residues. Germline V gives CDR1 SGDLS, CDR2 YYNGEE. DNA of the CDR3: TGTGCCAGCAGCGCCTCACAGGGGGTGGGAAGTGAGCAGTTCTTC. The encoded protein is CASSASQGVGSEQFF. Filled out from reference TRBV9 and TRBJ2-1, the complete variable domain reads DSGVTQTPKHLITATGQRVTLRCSPRSGDLSVYWYQQSLDQGLQFLIQYYNGEERAKGNILERFSAQQFPDLHSELNLSSLELGDSALYFCASSASQGVGSEQFFGPGTRLTVL.

In nucleotides, the CDR3 is TGTGCCATCAGTGAGCGGGAGACAGGGAGAGGGGAGCAGTACTTC. Amino acids: CAISERETGRGEQYF. The V call is TRBV10-3, the J call TRBJ2-7, with D perhaps matching TRBD1 (7 bases). The CDR3 runs to 15 residues. The V gene's germline CDR1 is ENHRY and CDR2 SYGVKD. V lost 2 bases to trimming and J lost 7 bases, with 18 bases between them.

The V and J genes are TRBV7-2 and TRBJ2-2; D is unresolved. V lost 4 bases and J lost 0, with 12 bases in between. This CDR3 is built from 16 residues. CDR1 SGHTA and CDR2 FQGNSA come from the germline V gene. Here the CDR3 DNA reads TGTGCCAGCAGCTCCGGTCCCCTGGCGAACACCGGGGAGCTGTTTTTT. It encodes CASSSGPLANTGELFF.

This chain joins TRBV5-1 and TRBJ1-4; 7 nucleotides align to TRBD1. Germline V gene data show CDR1 as SGHRS and CDR2 as YFSETQ. The CDR3 has 15 residues. Trimming removed 4 bases from V and 3 bases from J; junction bases left unmatched: 6. CDR3 residues: CASSGGTASNEKLFF. Here the CDR3 DNA reads TGCGCCAGCAGCGGAGGGACAGCGTCTAATGAAAAACTGTTTTTT.

The rearrangement joins TRBV5-5 to TRBJ2-1; tentatively, D is TRBD2 (7 bases). Trimming removed 2 bases from V and 5 bases from J, with 14 bases in between. From germline, CDR1 is SGHKS and CDR2 YYEKEE (reference sequence). The CDR3 totals 15 residues. The DNA of the CDR3 is TGTGCCAGCAGCTTCCCGGGGGGACAAAACAATGAGCAGTTCTTC. Translation: CASSFPGGQNNEQFF.

The table lists this clone with a count of one. The chain employs TRBV5-1 and TRBJ2-5; TRBD2 agrees at 8 bases. The CDR3 length is 15 residues. Germline V CDR1 and CDR2: SGHRS, YFSETQ. V lost 4 bases and J lost 5; bases outside the gene matches: 10. The CDR3 bases are TGCGCCAGCAGCCCGGGCGGGGGGCGATCGGAGACCCAGTACTTC. Protein sequence: CASSPGGGRSETQYF.

The genes are TRBV4-1 and TRBJ1-2; TRBD1 is a possible D gene (5 bases). Trimming stripped 1 base from V and 4 bases from J, with 10 bases between. The CDR3 is 14 amino acids. CDR1 and CDR2 (germline): MGHRA, YSYEKL. The DNA of the CDR3 is TGCGCCAGCAGCCAAGCGGGGGGAATCTATGGCTACACCTTC. It specifies CASSQAGGIYGYTF.

The V gene is TRBV15, the J gene TRBJ2-7; 12 positions match TRBD1. Trimming removed 1 base from V and 7 bases from J; junction bases left unmatched: 5. CDR1 is LNHNV, CDR2 YYDKDF, per germline (reference sequence). The CDR3 is 15 amino acids. CDR3 loop: CATSRGGTGGNEQYF. The CDR3 coding sequence is TGTGCCACCAGCAGAGGCGGGACAGGGGGCAATGAGCAGTACTTC.

The chain joins TRBV30 to TRBJ1-6; no clear D gene. V was cut by 6 bases and J by 10 bases, with 16 bases left in between. Germline-derived CDR1 and CDR2 are GTSNPN and SVGIG (reference sequence). The CDR3 is 13 amino acids. In nucleotides, the CDR3 is TGTGCCTGCCAAACCGGACTCCGGTCACCCCTCCACTTT. Translating gives CACQTGLRSPLHF.

The rearrangement links TRBV2 to TRBJ1-2; 7 positions match TRBD1. V lost 3 bases to trimming and J lost 8 bases; unmatched junction nucleotides: 3. CDR1 and CDR2 from the germline V gene are SNHLY and FYNNEI. The CDR3 consists of 12 residues. CDR3 protein: CASSETGKGYTF. CDR3 nucleotides: TGTGCCAGCAGTGAGACAGGGAAAGGCTACACCTTC.

The table lists this clone with a count of one. The rearrangement joins TRBV6-5 to TRBJ1-1; perhaps TRBD1 as D (6 bases). The length of the CDR3 is 11 residues. The germline V gene encodes CDR1 MNHEY and CDR2 SVGAGI. V was shortened by 5 bases and J by 7 bases, with 8 bases between the two germline ends. The DNA of the CDR3 is TGTGCCAGCAGTGTGACAGGTGAAGCTTTCTTT. This translates into CASSVTGEAFF.